This T cell receptor beta chain appears in the sequencing data of a study of blood T cells in healthy people across ages. Findings and limits, study-wide: Older individuals had lower TCR beta diversity per million T cells (the decline was roughly linear).

This clonotype was recorded at least ten times. Antigen unknown. With a J-beta primer mix and a sample-barcoded 5' primer, a second PCR ran about 7 to 12 cycles. Each TCR beta cDNA got a 12-nucleotide random molecular identifier. TCRdb reprocessed the 5' RACE reads with MiXCR, giving one entry per CDR3 protein. The sample yields 800,000 or so distinct CDR3 sequences, 55% to 65% seen once. Germline V gene sequence: CDR1 DFQATT, CDR2 SNEGSKA (reference sequence). The CDR3 spans 17 residues. Losses at the gene ends were 3 bases for V and 3 bases for J; bases not matched to a gene: 10. Specimen: blood. The chain employs TRBV20-1 and TRBJ2-3, with 12 bases aligning to TRBD1. The origin of this receptor is a young man in good health. CDR3 amino acids: CSARGTGGVVLTDTQYF. CDR3 DNA sequence: TGCAGTGCTAGGGGGACAGGGGGCGTAGTCTTGACAGATACGCAGTATTTT.